A selection of T cell receptor beta chains follows, all from one sample in a study of CD8 T cells in Susac syndrome. TCRdb re-analysed the immunoSEQ multiplex PCR reads in MiXCR, keeping a single row per CDR3 protein. The table records over 200,000 distinct CDR3 sequences, roughly 94% of them present only once. Sequencing used CD4+ T cells from PBMCs. Source of these receptors: a human donor with multiple sclerosis. Each CDR3 is given without its conserved first and last residue.

V,J,length,CDR3
TRBV30,TRBJ2-1,12,ACSTRSSYNEQF
TRBV30,TRBJ2-4,13,AWSSGTAPRNIQY
TRBV4-1,TRBJ2-1,14,ASSQGFRVNYNEQF
TRBV27,TRBJ2-2,13,ASSFGHTNTGELF
TRBV29-1,TRBJ1-2,10,SVPRQGWGYT
TRBV29-1,TRBJ2-1,11,SVYRDTYNEQF
TRBV29-1,TRBJ1-5,12,SASDGDLNQPQH
TRBV30,TRBJ2-3,14,AWSAGQGLFTDTQY
TRBV23-1,TRBJ2-1,11,ASSGLANNEQF
TRBV7-3,TRBJ2-4,11,ASSFTDKNIQY